This record concerns one T cell receptor (beta chain) sequence. The antigen is undetermined. This record belongs to a study of T cell responses to AZD1222 COVID-19 vaccine. Study background: Pooled samples include second doses given at about 4 or 12 weeks. Findings of the study overall: The donors showed a predominance of white British ancestry and of females, with possible underestimation of clonal diversity. Spike was spanned by vaccine-associated CD4 TCRs, with dominance at 160-218 and 743-854.

TCRdb's table, derived via immunoSEQ multiplex PCR, lists solely in-frame clones and lacks some. The sample includes over 100,000 clones, approximately 93% of them seen just once. V lost 7 bases, J lost 0 bases, and 4 bases lay in between. The CDR3 extends over 12 amino acids. The germline gives CDR1 MNHEY, CDR2 SVGAGI. The material sequenced was peripheral blood, taken on day 0 of AZD1222 vaccination. This rearrangement joins TRBV6-5 to TRBJ1-3; D not resolved. The receptor comes from an adult in good health. CDR3 nucleotide sequence: TGTGCCAGCACTGGCTCTGGAAACACCATATATTTT. It codes for CASTGSGNTIYF.